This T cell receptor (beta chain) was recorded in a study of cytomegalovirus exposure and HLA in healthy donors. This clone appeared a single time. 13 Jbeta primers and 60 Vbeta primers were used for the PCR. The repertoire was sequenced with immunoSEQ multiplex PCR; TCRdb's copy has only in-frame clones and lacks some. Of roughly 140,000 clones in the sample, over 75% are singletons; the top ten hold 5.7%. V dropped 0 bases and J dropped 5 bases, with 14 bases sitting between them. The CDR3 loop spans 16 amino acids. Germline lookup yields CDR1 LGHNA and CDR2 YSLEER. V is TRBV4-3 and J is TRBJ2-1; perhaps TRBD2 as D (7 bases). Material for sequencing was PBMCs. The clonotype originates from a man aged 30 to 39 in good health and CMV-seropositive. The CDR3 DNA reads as TGCGCCAGCAGCCAAGATCCAGGCGGGGGCGACAATGAGCAGTTCTTC. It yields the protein CASSQDPGGGDNEQFF.